The 19 T cell receptor beta chains presented below share a single source sample, sequenced in a study of cytomegalovirus exposure and HLA in healthy donors. PCR amplification relied on 60 Vbeta primers (plus 13 Jbeta primers). The table came from immunoSEQ multiplex PCR; TCRdb's copy has only in-frame clones and leaves some out. The table records over 150,000 clones, 60% to 85% of them present only once. Input material: PBMCs. The receptors shown here come from a woman aged 40 to 50 in good health and CMV-seronegative.

This rearrangement joins TRBV27 to TRBJ1-1, with 7 bases aligning to TRBD1. Looked up from germline, CDR1 is MNHEY and CDR2 is SMNVEV (reference sequence). The CDR3 is 18 amino acids. With V trimmed by 2 bases and J by 0 bases, 12 bases remained unmatched. CDR3 region: CASSLLSGGIFMNTEAFF. For the CDR3, the DNA is TGTGCCAGCAGTTTACTTTCAGGGGGGATTTTTATGAACACTGAAGCTTTCTTT.

This clone was observed a handful of times. The rearrangement joins TRBV12-5 to TRBJ1-2, with 8 bases lining up with TRBD1. CDR3 length: 15 residues. Germline loops: CDR1 LGHNT, CDR2 FRNRAP. The junction had 5 bases not matched to a gene; V was cut back by 1 base and J by 4 bases. The CDR3 DNA follows: TGTGCTAGTGGTTTGGGGGTCGGGACAGGCTATGGCTACACCTTC. Translated: CASGLGVGTGYGYTF.

This clone has a handful of counts. The chain is built from TRBV7-2 and TRBJ1-2; D is perhaps TRBD1 (5 bases). Looked up from germline, CDR1 is SGHTA and CDR2 is FQGNSA. The germline V and J ends were trimmed by 0 bases and 0 bases, with 11 bases remaining between them. This CDR3 has 16 residues. The CDR3 loop is CASSLATGLPNYGYTF. The CDR3 coding sequence is TGTGCCAGCAGCTTAGCTACGGGACTACCTAACTATGGCTACACCTTC. Combining the CDR3 with reference TRBV7-2 and TRBJ1-2 gives the whole variable domain GAGVSQSPSNKVTEKGKDVELRCDPISGHTALYWYRQSLGQGLEFLIYFQGNSAPDKSGLPSDRFSAERTGGSVSTLTIQRTQQEDSAVYLCASSLATGLPNYGYTFGSGTRLTVV.

This clone was seen only once. The chain has TRBV6-5 and TRBJ1-2; the D is unclear. CDR1 and CDR2 from the germline V gene are MNHEY and SVGAGI. The CDR3 runs to 14 residues. The V gene lost 0 bases and the J gene lost 6 bases, with 11 bases spanning the gap. The CDR3 here is CASSYSLGGDGYTF. Here the CDR3 DNA reads TGTGCCAGCAGTTACTCGCTTGGCGGGGATGGCTACACCTTC.

The chain uses TRBV30 and TRBJ1-1, with D possibly matching TRBD1 (5 bases). The CDR3 has 13 amino acids. Germline loops: CDR1 GTSNPN, CDR2 SVGIG (reference sequence). Trimming left V 5 bases short and J 1 base short, with 11 bases between. The DNA of the CDR3 is TGTGCCTGGGGGGGGACCGCGAACACTGAAGCTTTCTTT. This codes for CAWGGTANTEAFF.

The chain joins TRBV2 to TRBJ2-7; 8 bases map to TRBD2. The germline gives CDR1 SNHLY, CDR2 FYNNEI. The CDR3 runs to 14 residues. J was trimmed by 3 bases and V by 2 bases; bases with no gene match: 3. This CDR3 reads CASSESGGGYEQYF. The CDR3 nucleotides are TGTGCCAGCAGTGAAAGCGGGGGTGGCTACGAGCAGTACTTC. The full variable domain, completed using reference TRBV2 and TRBJ2-7, is EPEVTQTPSHQVTQMGQEVILRCVPISNHLYFYWYRQILGQKVEFLVSFYNNEISEKSEIFDDQFSVERPDGSNFTLKIRSTKLEDSAMYFCASSESGGGYEQYFGPGTRLTVT.

CDR3 region: CASSAGTVNTGELFF. The CDR3 nucleotides are TGTGCCAGCAGCGCCGGGACAGTGAACACCGGGGAGCTGTTTTTT. The rearrangement uses TRBV9 and TRBJ2-2, with 7 nucleotides matching TRBD1. With 3 bases clipped from V and 1 base from J, the junction kept 3 bases outside the gene matches. Germline CDR1 reads SGDLS; CDR2 reads YYNGEE. The CDR3 is 15 amino acids. The whole variable domain, filled in from reference TRBV9 and TRBJ2-2, reads DSGVTQTPKHLITATGQRVTLRCSPRSGDLSVYWYQQSLDQGLQFLIQYYNGEERAKGNILERFSAQQFPDLHSELNLSSLELGDSALYFCASSAGTVNTGELFFGEGSRLTVL.

This chain links TRBV20-1 with TRBJ2-7, with unresolved D. Germline V gene lookup returns CDR1 DFQATT and CDR2 SNEGSKA (reference sequence). Trimming shortened V by 2 bases and J by 6 bases, and 5 bases separated the two germline ends. This CDR3 has 10 amino acids. The DNA of the CDR3 is TGCAGTGCTAGACTAGTCGAGCAGTACTTC. This gives the protein CSARLVEQYF.

The V gene is TRBV5-6, the J gene TRBJ1-5; D remains ambiguous. CDR3 length: 14 amino acids. The germline V gene has CDR1 SGHDT and CDR2 YYEEEE. Trimming pared 1 base from V and 2 bases from J, leaving 7 bases between. The CDR3 here is CASSLSTGNQPQHF. The DNA of the CDR3 is TGTGCCAGCAGCTTGTCCACGGGCAATCAGCCCCAGCATTTT.

The rearrangement uses TRBV30 and TRBJ1-1, with a possible D match to TRBD1 (6 bases). Germline-derived CDR1 and CDR2 are GTSNPN and SVGIG (reference sequence). Trimming pared 4 bases from V and 0 bases from J, leaving 18 bases between. The CDR3 runs to 16 residues. CDR3 amino acids: CAWKKSLQGMNTEAFF. The CDR3 nucleotides are TGTGCCTGGAAGAAAAGCTTACAGGGTATGAACACTGAAGCTTTCTTT.

The chain employs TRBV7-2 and TRBJ1-1; D is unresolved. Trimming stripped 5 bases from V and 6 bases from J, with 10 bases between. The CDR3 contains 12 residues. CDR1 and CDR2 (germline): SGHTA, FQGNSA. The CDR3 reads CASSDAGSEAFF. The CDR3 DNA reads TGTGCCAGCAGCGATGCGGGGTCTGAAGCTTTCTTT.

On this clone itself: Because it lacks the conserved phenylalanine or tryptophan at the end, this CDR3 is likely a read error. The chain combines TRBV2 with TRBJ1-1; perhaps TRBD1 as D (6 bases). The CDR3 is 13 amino acids. From germline, CDR1 is SNHLY and CDR2 FYNNEI. V was trimmed by 4 bases and J by 3 bases, leaving 9 bases between them. The CDR3 DNA reads as TGTGCCAGCAGTGTGCGACAGGACACTGAAGCTTTCGTT. Translating gives CASSVRQDTEAFV.

The rearrangement joins TRBV7-8 to TRBJ2-7, with 7 positions matching TRBD1. V shed 4 bases, J shed 3 bases, and the junction held 15 bases outside the gene matches. The CDR3 covers 17 residues. CDR1 is SGHVS and CDR2 is FQNEAQ in the germline V gene. CDR3 coding DNA: TGTGCCAGCAGCTCCGTTACCGGACAGGTGGGCCTCTACGAGCAGTACTTC. Residues: CASSSVTGQVGLYEQYF.

The chain recombines TRBV27 with TRBJ1-1; 9 nucleotides match TRBD1. The trim removed 6 bases at V and 7 bases at J, leaving 12 bases unmatched. The germline gives CDR1 MNHEY, CDR2 SMNVEV (reference sequence). CDR3 length equals 15 residues. CDR3 DNA sequence: TGTGCCAGCAGGCCCTATAGGGACAGGGTTGATGAAGCTTTCTTT. Its protein is CASRPYRDRVDEAFF.

V usage is TRBV6-1 and J usage is TRBJ2-1, with a possible D match to TRBD2 (5 bases). From germline, CDR1 is MNHNS and CDR2 SASEGT. Between the trimmed V and J ends, which lost 0 bases and 5 bases, there was a span of 14 bases. This CDR3 region has 16 residues. The CDR3 protein is CASSEAWSGVDNEQFF. The DNA for the CDR3 is TGTGCCAGCAGTGAAGCGTGGAGCGGTGTGGACAATGAGCAGTTCTTC.

The V call is TRBV30, the J call TRBJ2-7; D not resolved. The ends were cut back, 7 bases at V and 3 bases at J, with 10 bases in the middle. The CDR3 runs 11 residues. Per germline, CDR1 GTSNPN and CDR2 SVGIG (reference sequence). The CDR3 loop reads CASSSGYEQYF. CDR3 nucleotides: TGTGCCTCCTCATCCGGCTACGAGCAGTACTTC. Full variable domain (missing parts from reference TRBV30 and TRBJ2-7): SQTIHQWPATLVQPVGSPLSLECTVEGTSNPNLYWYRQAAGRGLQLLFYSVGIGQISSEVPQNLSASRPQDRQFILSSKKLLLSDSGFYLCASSSGYEQYFGPGTRLTVT.

CDR3 DNA sequence: TGTGCCAGCAGTTACAGACCCCAACAGTACGAGCAGTACTTC. Its translation is CASSYRPQQYEQYF. J is TRBJ2-7 and V is TRBV6-5, with unresolved D. The CDR3 loop spans 14 amino acids. From germline, CDR1 is MNHEY and CDR2 SVGAGI. With 2 bases removed from V and 4 bases from J, the gap between germline ends came to 12 bases.

V is TRBV29-1 and J is TRBJ2-3, with D unresolved. The CDR3 is 13 amino acids. The germline gives CDR1 SQVTM, CDR2 ANQGSEA. The V end was cut by 5 bases, the J end by 7 bases, with 16 bases between. CDR3 sequence reads: CSVRSTMPYTQYF. CDR3 nucleotides: TGCAGCGTTCGATCCACTATGCCCTATACGCAGTATTTT.

The chain uses TRBV7-9 and TRBJ2-5, with D possibly matching TRBD2 (6 bases). The CDR3 has 13 amino acids. V lost 7 bases, J lost 4 bases, and 13 bases lay in between. Germline CDR1 SEHNR, CDR2 FQNEAQ (reference sequence). The CDR3 reads CASTFSGRETQYF. CDR3 DNA: TGTGCCAGCACCTTCTCCGGGAGAGAGACCCAGTACTTC.